This T cell receptor beta chain was sequenced during a study of T cells after yellow fever vaccination. The study's findings and limits: Detected again after the booster were most primary-vaccination clones, at approximately 95% CD4 and 80% to 90% CD8.

The study made its TCR cDNA through 5'RACE template switching. That step introduced a universal primer site along with UMIs. Using its own MiXCR run on the 5' RACE reads, TCRdb lists one record per CDR3 protein. The top ten clones hold 3.2% of a sample with some 200,000 distinct CDR3 sequences, approximately 3% of them seen once. Many counts were recorded for this clonotype. What it recognizes is unknown. Germline lookup yields CDR1 SEHNR and CDR2 FQNEAQ (reference sequence). J lost 2 bases, V lost 0 bases, and 7 bases had no gene match. This CDR3 has 16 amino acids. The genes are TRBV7-9 and TRBJ2-7; 7 bases map to TRBD1. The TCR comes from a man between 18 and 35 years old who received the YFV17D yellow fever vaccine. Sequenced here: CD4+ T cells sorted from PBMCs, sampled 10 days after the yellow fever booster vaccination. CDR3 sequence reads: CASSLARGTVPYEQYF. CDR3 bases: TGTGCCAGCAGCTTAGCGCGAGGGACAGTTCCCTACGAGCAGTACTTC.